Shown below are 10 T cell receptor beta chains from a single sample sequenced in a study of OX40 agonist ivuxolimab in advanced cancers. Assay: immunoSEQ multiplex PCR; the TCRdb copy retains only in-frame clones and omits some. Of about 41,000 clones in the sample, 80% to 90% are singletons; the top ten hold 0.45% to 0.6%. The sample in question was CD4+ or CD8+ T cells sorted from blood, obtained in a trial of the OX40 agonist ivuxolimab. These receptors originate from an adult with an advanced solid tumor such as melanoma, head and neck, liver or kidney cancer.

The chain couples TRBV5-1 to TRBJ1-3; D ambiguous. This CDR3 is 15 amino acids long. With 3 bases removed from V and 0 bases from J, the gap between germline ends came to 10 bases. Germline lookup yields CDR1 SGHRS and CDR2 YFSETQ. This CDR3 is CASSSIGISGNTIYF. CDR3 DNA sequence: TGCGCCAGCAGCTCTATCGGGATCTCTGGAAACACCATATATTTT.

The chain carries TRBV12-5 and TRBJ2-3, with 7 bases that match TRBD2. The germline V gene encodes CDR1 LGHNT and CDR2 FRNRAP. J gave up 0 bases and V 6 bases, and 6 bases lay outside the gene matches. This CDR3 comprises 15 residues. CDR3: CASGFPGGSTDTQYF. The CDR3, as DNA: TGTGCTAGTGGATTCCCGGGAGGCAGCACAGATACGCAGTATTTT.

The chain employs TRBV6-1 and TRBJ2-7; D ambiguous. Germline V gives CDR1 MNHNS, CDR2 SASEGT. The CDR3 totals 12 residues. Trimming took off 7 bases at V and 2 bases at J, with 9 bases between the two ends. This chain's CDR3 is CASTNPPYEQYF. The CDR3 DNA sequence: TGTGCCAGCACCAACCCCCCCTACGAGCAGTACTTC.

The chain links TRBV29-1 to TRBJ1-6; D is ambiguous. The CDR3 loop spans 14 amino acids. Germline V lookup: CDR1 SQVTM, CDR2 ANQGSEA. The V gene lost 6 bases and the J gene lost 3 bases, with 12 bases spanning the gap. The CDR3 reads CSVREAGYNSPLHF. The CDR3 nucleotides are TGCAGCGTCCGAGAGGCTGGCTATAATTCACCCCTCCACTTT.

This clone showed up just a few times. V and J are TRBV4-2 and TRBJ1-2, with 8 bases lining up with TRBD1. The CDR3 consists of 15 residues. From germline, CDR1 is LGHNA and CDR2 YNFKEQ. V was pared by 4 bases and J by 6 bases, with 10 bases of the junction left unmatched. The CDR3 DNA follows: TGTGCCAGCAGCCCAGGGACAGGCGCCCCGGATGGCTACACCTTC. Residues: CASSPGTGAPDGYTF.

The CDR3 nucleotides read TGCAGTGTGCGGGGCACAGATACGCAGTATTTT. It codes for CSVRGTDTQYF. The genes are TRBV20-1 and TRBJ2-3; tentatively, D is TRBD2 (5 bases). CDR1 is DFQATT and CDR2 is SNEGSKA in the germline V gene (reference sequence). CDR3 length: 11 amino acids. Trimming pared 7 bases from V and 1 base from J, leaving 6 bases between.

Here the CDR3 reads CASVPSAGTNHEQYF. CDR3 bases: TGCGCCAGCGTACCTTCGGCAGGGACGAACCACGAGCAGTACTTC. The rearrangement uses TRBV5-1 and TRBJ2-7; the D call may be TRBD1 or TRBD2 (5 bases each). The length of the CDR3 is 15 residues. The germline V gene has CDR1 SGHRS and CDR2 YFSETQ. Trimming shortened V by 7 bases and J by 5 bases, and 22 bases separated the two germline ends. Based on the CDR3 plus reference TRBV5-1 and TRBJ2-7, the full variable domain is KAGVTQTPRYLIKTRGQQVTLSCSPISGHRSVSWYQQTPGQGLQFLFEYFSETQRNKGNFPGRFSGRQFSNSRSEMNVSTLELGDSALYLCASVPSAGTNHEQYFGPGTRLTVT.

This clone was seen a single time. The chain uses TRBV11-3 and TRBJ2-1; no firm D call. Germline V lookup: CDR1 SGHNT, CDR2 YENEEA. V was clipped by 3 bases and J by 10 bases, with 13 bases between them. This CDR3 has 13 amino acids. CDR3 residues: CASSFTLGQEQFF. CDR3 bases: TGTGCCAGCAGCTTCACCTTAGGGCAAGAGCAGTTCTTC.

V and J are TRBV19 and TRBJ2-7, with a weak D call TRBD2 (6 bases). The CDR3 spans 16 residues. The germline V gene encodes CDR1 LNHDA and CDR2 SQIVND (reference sequence). The V end was cut by 5 bases, the J end by 0 bases, with 17 bases between. CDR3 coding DNA: TGTGCCAGTAGTCCCCGCGCCGCGGGGAGCTCCTACGAGCAGTACTTC. Amino acids: CASSPRAAGSSYEQYF. Complete variable domain (other parts from reference TRBV19 and TRBJ2-7): DGGITQSPKYLFRKEGQNVTLSCEQNLNHDAMYWYRQDPGQGLRLIYYSQIVNDFQKGDIAEGYSVSREKKESFPLTVTSAQKNPTAFYLCASSPRAAGSSYEQYFGPGTRLTVT.

The chain joins TRBV18 to TRBJ2-3, with TRBD2 matching over 7 bases. Germline CDR1 KGHSH, CDR2 LQKENI. This CDR3 is built from 13 residues. Trimming removed 3 bases from V and 6 bases from J; junction bases left unmatched: 3. The CDR3: CASSPGLLDTQYF. CDR3 DNA sequence: TGTGCCAGCTCACCGGGACTATTGGATACGCAGTATTTT.